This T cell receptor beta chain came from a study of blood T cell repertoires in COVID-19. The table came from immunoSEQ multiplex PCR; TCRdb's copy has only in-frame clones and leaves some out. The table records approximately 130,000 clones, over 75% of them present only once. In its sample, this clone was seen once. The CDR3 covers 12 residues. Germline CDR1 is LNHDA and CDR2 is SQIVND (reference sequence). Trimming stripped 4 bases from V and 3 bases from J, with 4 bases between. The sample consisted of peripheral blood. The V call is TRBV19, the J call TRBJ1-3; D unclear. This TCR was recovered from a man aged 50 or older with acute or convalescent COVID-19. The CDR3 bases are TGTGCCAGTAGTACTAGTGGAAACACCATATATTTT. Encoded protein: CASSTSGNTIYF.